This T cell receptor (beta chain) originates from a study of regulatory T cells in long-lasting Graves disease. The study, taken as a whole, reports: Study was limited to peripheral blood, excluding thyroid tissue. Whereas new patients shared about a thousand public clonotypes, persistent patients shared more, at 2,500 to 3,500.

The germline V gene encodes CDR1 MDHEN and CDR2 SYDVKM. The CDR3 runs to 13 residues. CDR3 regions were amplified by Arm-PCR using iRepertoire HTBI primers to build TCR beta libraries. TCRdb used MiXCR to reprocess the multiplex PCR reads, holding one entry per CDR3 protein. The sample records 390,000 or so distinct CDR3 sequences, about 23% being singletons. Comments on this clonotype: Its antigen is currently unknown. One junction end disagrees with the germline gene, perhaps due to a read error.

Time point given: persistent/refractory GD, antithyroid drugs over 5 years with positive TRAb. PBMC-extracted RNA yielded the TCR library. The guidelines of the American Thyroid Association were the basis for diagnosing Graves' disease. Sequences were derived from peripheral blood mononuclear cells (PBMCs), sampled when the disease was refractory, from a patient treated with antithyroid drugs. V gene TRBV28 combines with J gene TRBJ2-3; D might be TRBD1 (5 bases). This TCR came from a woman in her thirties or forties with Graves disease. Here the CDR3 reads CAGRQNPTDTQYF. CDR3 coding DNA: TGTGCCGGCAGACAGAACCCCACAGATACGCAGTATTTT. Supplemented by reference TRBV28 and TRBJ2-3, the full variable domain reads DVKVTQSSRYLVKRTGEKVFLECVQDMDHENMFWYRQDPGLGLRLIYFSYDVKMKEKGDIPEGYSVSREKKERFSLILESASTNQTSMYLCAGRQNPTDTQYFGPGTRLTVL.